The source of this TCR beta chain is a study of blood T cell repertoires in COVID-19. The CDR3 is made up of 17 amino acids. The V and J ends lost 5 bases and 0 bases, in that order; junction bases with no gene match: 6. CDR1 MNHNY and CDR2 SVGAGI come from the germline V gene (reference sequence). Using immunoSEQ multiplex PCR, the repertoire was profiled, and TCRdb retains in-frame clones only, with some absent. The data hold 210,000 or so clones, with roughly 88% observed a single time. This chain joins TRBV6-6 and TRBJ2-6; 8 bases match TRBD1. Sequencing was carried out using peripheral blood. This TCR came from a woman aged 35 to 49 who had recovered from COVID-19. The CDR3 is CASSPRTGSSGANVLTF. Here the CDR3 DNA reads TGTGCCAGCAGTCCGAGGACAGGGAGCTCTGGGGCCAACGTCCTGACTTTC.